One TCR beta chain is described in this entry. Antigen unknown. This entry belongs to a study of shared clonotypes between healthy human individuals. Germline CDR1 and CDR2: MDHEN and SYDVKM. The CDR3 sequence is 14 residues long. With 5 bases clipped from V and 2 bases from J, the junction kept 5 bases outside the gene matches. Authors' processing steps: There were no quality scores in the junction-only immunoSEQ sequences, so filtering differed. The repertoire was sequenced with immunoSEQ multiplex PCR; TCRdb's copy has only in-frame clones and lacks some. V and J calls and clone size are as listed in that table; D and trimming were resolved from the DNA. The sample has about 92,000 clones; over 60% are singletons. Study outcomes and limitations: Larger estimated richness was generally seen in naive subsets than in memory subsets. The authors expected sequencing depth to affect clonotype sharing among donors. The sole specimen, blood, was sampled, and tissue repertoires likely differ.

Material: memory CD8+ T cells sorted from blood. As to subset: CD45RO+ cells pooled with CCR7-negative TemRA cells. The chain employs TRBV28 and TRBJ2-7; 8 bases are shared with TRBD2. The clonotype originates from a man aged 30 to 39 in good health. CDR3 region: CASSPLAGPYEQYF. The CDR3 coding sequence is TGTGCCAGCAGTCCCCTAGCGGGCCCCTACGAGCAGTACTTC.